The table lists the clone carrying this TCR beta chain with many counts. Its antigen is still unknown. These data come from a study of naive and memory T cell subsets. Study outcomes and limitations: This RNA-based method may be sensitive to activation-related transcript changes.

Amplification of ligated cDNA took four PCR rounds with SP2 and nested alpha and beta constant primers. For blood and skin samples, reverse transcription used TCR alpha and beta constant primers. TCRdb processed the 5' RACE reads anew with MiXCR; each CDR3 protein has one entry. This repertoire shows about 32,000 distinct CDR3 sequences, 16% found once; its top ten account for around 2.7%. CDR1 is DFQATT, CDR2 SNEGSKA, per germline (reference sequence). The V end lost 3 bases, the J end lost 0 bases, and 8 bases lay between the germline ends. The CDR3 is 13 amino acids. An oligonucleotide containing a UMI was ligated to the 3' end of TCR cDNA. Whole-blood samples were less than 3 ml of peripheral blood from healthy adult volunteers. Input was about 1 to 1,100 ng of DNase-treated total RNA without cell sorting.

The TCR sequence derives from a female donor in good health. V is TRBV20-1 and J is TRBJ1-2; D is perhaps TRBD1 (6 bases). CDR3 in DNA: TGCAGTGCTAGTCACAGGGCTAACTATGGCTACACCTTC. Amino acids: CSASHRANYGYTF.